This T cell receptor beta chain was recorded in a study of Ad26.COV2.S vaccination and SARS-CoV-2 variants. With regard to this clone: No antigen is known for it.

From germline, CDR1 is LNHDA and CDR2 SQIVND (reference sequence). V lost 4 bases, J lost 9 bases, and 16 bases lay in between. CDR3 length: 14 residues. Sequencing used immunoSEQ multiplex PCR; TCRdb keeps in-frame clones, though not all of them. The table lists about 350,000 clones, roughly 94% of them singletons. Notes on the study in general: Analytic work on TCR breadth and depth might have understated the full extent of total T cell responses. Vaccine and placebo recipients had similar non-spike TCR breadth. Vaccine recipients showed a spike-specific TCR breadth that was higher than in placebo recipients.

The sequences come from peripheral blood, collected after recovery from COVID-19. This TCR was sampled from a human donor who had recovered from COVID-19. V gene TRBV19 combines with J gene TRBJ2-1, with D possibly TRBD1 on 6 matching bases. This CDR3 is CASSTGTLSAEQFF. The CDR3 coding sequence is TGTGCCAGTAGTACCGGGACACTATCTGCTGAGCAGTTCTTC.